The next 11 T cell receptor beta chains were all read from a single sample in a study of T cell responses to AZD1222 COVID-19 vaccine. Produced via immunoSEQ multiplex PCR; TCRdb's table is partial and in-frame only. The sample lists 75,000 to 80,000 clones, about three quarters occurring once. The sequenced sample was peripheral blood, obtained 28 days after the second dose of the MenACWY control vaccine. The receptors stem from an adult who received the MenACWY meningococcal vaccine as a control.

This clone was seen just once. The CDR3 is CASSLGGIGELFF. For the CDR3, the DNA is TGTGCCAGCAGCCTCGGGGGAATAGGGGAGCTGTTTTTT. This chain links TRBV2 with TRBJ2-2; D might be TRBD2 (6 bases). V lost 6 bases to trimming and J lost 8 bases, with 13 bases between them. Germline V lookup: CDR1 SNHLY, CDR2 FYNNEI. The CDR3 is 13 residues long.

The chain carries TRBV6-5 and TRBJ2-1; 8 bases are a match to TRBD2. The CDR3 covers 13 residues. Germline CDR1 is MNHEY and CDR2 is SVGAGI. The J segment lost 5 bases and the V segment lost 7 bases, leaving 4 bases of the junction unmatched. The CDR3 bases are TGTGCCAGCACGAAACTAGCGGACAATGAGCAGTTCTTC. The encoded protein is CASTKLADNEQFF.

The V gene is TRBV5-4, the J gene TRBJ1-1; D might be TRBD1 (5 bases). CDR1 and CDR2 (germline): SGHNT, YYREEE (reference sequence). V was shortened by 1 base and J by 2 bases, with 9 bases between the two germline ends. The CDR3 spans 14 residues. CDR3 in amino acids: CASSLQGFNTEAFF. The CDR3 bases are TGTGCCAGCAGCTTGCAGGGCTTTAACACTGAAGCTTTCTTT.

The chain combines TRBV5-4 with TRBJ2-5; 11 bases map to TRBD2. Germline V gene data show CDR1 as SGHNT and CDR2 as YYREEE (reference sequence). This CDR3 comprises 15 residues. V gave up 4 bases and J gave up 5 bases; unmatched junction bases: 7. CDR3 amino acids: CASSGTSGGGETQYF. The CDR3 DNA follows: TGTGCCAGCAGCGGTACTAGCGGGGGAGGCGAGACCCAGTACTTC.

The chain has TRBV11-1 and TRBJ2-2; D is undetermined. The CDR3 sequence is 13 residues long. V lost 10 bases and J 4 bases, leaving 13 bases between the germline ends. Germline CDR1 reads SGHAT; CDR2 reads FQDESV (reference sequence). The CDR3 loop is CATSNTGTGELFF. CDR3 DNA sequence: TGTGCCACCTCAAATACCGGCACCGGGGAGCTGTTTTTT.

The chain has TRBV5-1 and TRBJ1-2; maybe TRBD1 (6 bases). The CDR3 loop spans 19 amino acids. Germline CDR1 SGHRS, CDR2 YFSETQ. Trimming left V 7 bases short and J 0 bases short, with 28 bases between. CDR3 protein: CASGAPAGAAHEANYGYTF. The CDR3 region has the DNA TGCGCCAGCGGCGCTCCCGCGGGGGCCGCCCACGAGGCTAACTATGGCTACACCTTC.

V gene TRBV27 combines with J gene TRBJ2-7; 7 bases align to TRBD2. The CDR3 is 13 amino acids. The trim removed 6 bases at V and 5 bases at J, leaving 7 bases unmatched. CDR1 and CDR2 from the germline V gene are MNHEY and SMNVEV (reference sequence). In DNA, the CDR3 is TGTGCCAGCAGGCCGGGACTACAAGACGAGCAGTACTTC. It specifies CASRPGLQDEQYF.

This chain joins TRBV2 and TRBJ1-5; D not resolved. The CDR3 is made up of 15 amino acids. V was trimmed by 3 bases and J by 5 bases, leaving 14 bases between them. Per germline, CDR1 SNHLY and CDR2 FYNNEI. CDR3 coding DNA: TGTGCCAGCAGTGACCTCGGCGGTGGGGATCAGCCCCAGCATTTT. This codes for CASSDLGGGDQPQHF.

Notes on this clone: Germline and junction disagree at one end, which may indicate a read error. J is TRBJ2-2 and V is TRBV5-1, with D perhaps matching TRBD2 (6 bases). CDR1 and CDR2 (germline): SGHRS, YFSETQ. The CDR3 has 15 residues. The CDR3 sequence is CASRLGLTNTGELFF. The CDR3 DNA follows: TGCGCCAGCAGATTGGGACTTACAAACACCGGGGAGCTGTTTTTT.

Written as DNA, the CDR3 is TGCGCCAGCAGCTTGCAACACAGGGGGCGGCCAGATACGCAGTATTTT. Protein: CASSLQHRGRPDTQYF. This sequence joins TRBV5-1 and TRBJ2-3; 9 nucleotides line up with TRBD1. The trim removed 1 base at V and 4 bases at J, leaving 7 bases unmatched. The CDR3 sequence is 16 residues long. Germline assignment: CDR1 SGHRS and CDR2 YFSETQ.

The genes are TRBV15 and TRBJ2-3; TRBD1 matches 7 bases. The CDR3 is made up of 15 amino acids. Germline V gene lookup returns CDR1 LNHNV and CDR2 YYDKDF (reference sequence). Trimming at V came to 4 bases and at J to 5 bases, leaving 9 bases not matched to a gene. The CDR3 here is CATSKVQTGLDTQYF. The CDR3 coding sequence is TGTGCCACCAGCAAGGTCCAGACAGGGTTAGATACGCAGTATTTT.